The text below deals with one T cell receptor (beta chain). Its antigen has not been determined. No per-base quality is available; no much larger clone lies one base away. The CDR3 measures 11 amino acids from cysteine to phenylalanine. The read is trimmed to its CDR3 DNA, 33 bases read in frame from base 1. The germline V gene supplies CDR1 MNHEY and CDR2 SVGAGI. V and J are truncated by 8 bases and 5 bases respectively, leaving an intervening sequence of 9 bases. TCRbeta CDR3 regions were amplified from genomic DNA using the immunoSEQ Assay, a bias-controlled multiplex PCR. Concerning the study's data processing: Within the assay, amplification of reference gene primers was used to estimate how many nucleated cells each sample contained. To quantify the absolute abundance of each unique TCRbeta CDR3 rearrangement, sequence reads were collapsed and filtered. Productive Simpson clonality was computed per sample as the square root of Simpson's diversity index over productive rearrangements. The clones in this table, taken by TCRdb from immuneACCESS, are in-frame only. Not every clone is retained; where verified, under half of the shortfall comes from an unresolved V gene, and the cause of the rest is unknown. V and J calls plus clone size are reproduced from that table; the DNA served to infer D and trimming. This sample holds about 140,000 clones; 70% to 90% were observed only once. Of the sample, about 2.8% is held by the ten largest clones.

These data originate in a study of blood T cell repertoires in COVID-19 (dated by TCRdb to the early 2020s). Context from the whole study: Samples from collaborators originated in the United States, Italy and Spain and spanned both the acute and convalescent phases of COVID-19. The material from the prospective study consisted of cDNA or gDNA derived from T cells, B-cell-depleted T cells, or PBMCs. The dataset comprised deeply sampled blood TCRbeta repertoires from subjects exposed to, actively infected with, or recovered from COVID-19. The repertoires were made available in a free public database intended to serve as a resource for research on the immune response to SARS-CoV-2. The samples were drawn from the first 160 participants of the ongoing ImmuneRACE study and from some 1,300 subjects provided by 6 global collaborators. A de-identified subject ID, COVID-19 status, age in years and sex were almost always included in the sample metadata. Where HLA class I and class II types were available, the types were taken from metadata supplied by the sample provider, not from assay-based typing.

General study outcomes and caveats: Clinical and demographic metadata were provided uncurated, with the amount varying by source and participant.

Whole blood was collected in K2EDTA tubes by collaborating institutions according to the institutions' own protocols. For TCRbeta analysis, collaborators shipped samples as frozen whole blood, isolated PBMCs, or DNA extracted from either of those sample types. The sequence was collected from a human donor with acute or convalescent COVID-19. The donor label of this sample is uncertain. The chain is made from TRBV6-5 and TRBJ1-2; no D segment can be confidently identified. What was sequenced was peripheral blood. The DNA is as follows: TGTGCCAGCCGTCAGTCGTATGGCTACACCTTC. Its translation is CASRQSYGYTF.